This TCR beta chain was identified in a study of cytomegalovirus exposure and HLA in healthy donors (dated by TCRdb to about 2017). In the study overall: In an earlier analysis of some 610 of the donors, around 290 Gb of sequence data and approximately 100 million unique TCR beta sequences from some 170 million T cells were reported. About 320 gigabases of sequencing data and tens of millions of unique TCR sequences were included in an early release covering around 650 HLA-typed donors. The genetic ancestry cluster associated with self-reported Caucasian donors included 70% to 85% of the 350 to 500 genotyped donors. The study aimed to test whether cataloging public T cell receptors could reveal signatures of past pathogen exposure. Using immunosequencing, the study profiled T cell repertoires from about 620 subjects and related those repertoires to cytomegalovirus serostatus. Along with the approximately 650-subject first cohort, a separate validation cohort of around 120 different subjects was used. High-throughput TCR immunosequencing, statistical association of individual TCRs with disease status, and machine learning were combined to predict cytomegalovirus infection status. To study patterns of TCR occurrence, a later analysis re-analyzed previously published TCR beta repertoires from 650 to 750 donors and added high-resolution HLA genotyping. The later analysis used no new phenotypic data to find candidate immune exposures, relying instead on TCR beta sequences and their occurrence across donors. An earlier analysis of roughly 600 of the donors used high-throughput TCR beta sequencing to judge whether each TCR beta V gene segment behaved as functional or pseudogenic. Donor age, sex, ethnicity and CMV serostatus were collected together with the repertoire data. Genome-wide SNP genotypes for about three fifths of the roughly 670 donors were used in a later genetic analysis, which treated that subset as a discovery cohort. Every discovery cohort repertoire had been produced on one sequencing platform. HLA typing covered class I and class II loci at four-digit resolution. Typing coverage varied by locus: roughly 629-640 donors for A, B, C, DRB1 and DQB1; more than 500 for DQA1; approximately 610 for DPA1; roughly 450 for DPB1. About five DR-DQ haplotypes were handled as single units for association and clustering because linkage in the cohort was strong. Among almost 400 genotyped donors of the cohort, an average of approximately 230,000 unique TCR beta nucleotide sequences were sequenced per donor, around 18% of them non-productive.

Results the study describes overall, beyond this receptor: The presence/absence analyses assumed that sequencing depth was roughly uniform across donors, and that assumption may not be true. A later analysis found that most CMV-associated TCR beta chains appeared HLA-restricted, with HLA associations seemingly driven largely by CMV exposure. In an earlier analysis of 587 of the donors, most TCR beta V segments appeared in productive rearrangements about 87% or about 30% of the time, broadly matching IMGT annotations. A cluster of highly shared sequence variants was judged likely to represent a technical artifact of the sequencing pipeline. Only TCR beta chains were sequenced in this cohort, and the absence of alpha or paired-chain data limited detectable features. Several of the top co-occurrence clusters appeared to be linked to parvovirus B19, influenza, CMV and Epstein-Barr virus, according to a later analysis. In a later analysis, HLA-associated TCR beta chains showed more clonal expansion and lower generation probabilities than non-associated chains that were equally common. In the study, approximately 150 TCR beta chains were listed as associated with cytomegalovirus. According to a later analysis, TCR association rates differed among HLA loci, with DRB1 alleles showing the most associated TCRs and HLA-C alleles showing the fewest. HLA typing was unavailable for some donors at each locus, so association tests used only the typed subset. At a false discovery rate of 0.05, a later analysis linked some 17,000 TCR beta sequences to specific HLA alleles. Cytomegalovirus status was reported to be diagnosed by the classifier with high specificity and sensitivity in both the original and validation cohorts. A further reported finding was that TCR beta sequences accurately predicted the HLA-A and HLA-B alleles for most subjects in the first cohort. Because counts were too low, about 18 rarely observed V segments, including chromosome 9 orphons, were excluded from the earlier analysis of about 500 of the donors. Strong co-occurrence of HLA alleles, especially DR and DQ, made assigning TCR associations to individual alleles difficult. A later genetic analysis associated a missense DCLRE1C variant with V-gene and J-gene trimming of TCR beta chains, and an independent cohort replicated the association. In a later genetic analysis, fewer N-insertions in productive TCRs were reported among donors in an Asian-associated ancestry cluster than the roughly 640-donor mean. In vitro tests confirmed that a few of the cytomegalovirus-associated TCR beta chains recognize cytomegalovirus antigens. The only immune exposure information available for the cohort was CMV serostatus. Linkage disequilibrium might explain the correlated functional status among segregating V segments, but an unknown experimental factor could not be ruled out. Across donors, most TCR sequences were observed very rarely, whereas some public TCRs were present in many individuals. The authors suggested that the approach could potentially be generalized to other disease states and immunological phenotypes. The 87-base-pair reads could not distinguish some IMGT-functional V segments, including TRBV6-2 and TRBV6-3, so those segments were excluded.

The library was produced with the immunoSEQ multiplex PCR assay. For the multiplex PCR, a mixture combining 60 forward primers for TCR Vbeta segments and 13 reverse primers for TCR Jbeta segments was used. A multiplex PCR assay on genomic DNA amplified the CDR3 region of rearranged TCR beta genes. The amplified TCR beta libraries were sequenced on the Illumina HiSeq System as 87-base-pair reads. The original methods were these. Across the 700 or so repertoires, a later analysis counted about 81 million unique TCR beta chains, some 11 million of which were shared by at least two donors. Raw reads were error-corrected and collapsed into unique sequences by a nearest-neighbor algorithm in which closely related sequences were merged to remove PCR and sequencing errors. To assign V, D and J gene segments, CDR3 sequences were aligned to IMGT reference sequences. For a sequence to be retained, a match of at least six nucleotides was required to both a V gene segment and a J gene segment. Rearrangements were classified as productive when the CDR3 lacked stop codons and remained in frame with V and J, and all other rearrangements were classified as non-productive. Following IMGT convention, CDR3 was defined as the stretch from the second conserved V-encoded cysteine to the conserved J-encoded phenylalanine. The earlier analysis of about 610 of the donors excluded any sequence lacking an unambiguous match to a single V gene segment. An earlier analysis of a few hundred of the donors called V segments functional above 56.7% productive rearrangements and segregating when the between-donor standard deviation exceeded 5%. A statistical classification framework was built for diagnosing cytomegalovirus status from the catalog of TCR beta chain sequences. A later analysis assigned V and J genes by comparing TCR nucleotide sequences with IMGT/GENE-DB human TR gene sequences. In a later analysis, CDR3 sequences and most-parsimonious VDJ recombination scenarios were assigned using the TCRdist pipeline. In a later analysis, each TCR beta chain was defined by its CDR3 amino acid sequence together with its V-gene family, and reads without a unique V-gene family were excluded. As a way to deal with suspected cross-contamination and a sequencing artifact, a later analysis dropped 450 to 700 nucleotide sequences that were highly shared and had low generation probability. For each public chain, a later analysis derived a clonal expansion index from normalized ranks of inferred template counts within each repertoire. In a later analysis, generation probabilities were computed with a VDJ recombination model fitted to out-of-frame rearrangements, and the resulting probabilities were checked against IGoR. In a later analysis, TCR-TCR, TCR-HLA and TCR-CMV co-occurrence was scored with hypergeometric tests, and a repertoire-size bias correction was applied to TCR pairs. A later analysis estimated false discovery rates by permuting HLA or CMV assignments 20 times. In a later analysis, co-occurring TCRs were grouped using DBSCAN, with TCRdist sequence similarity added in when clustering inside HLA-allele-positive subsets. Co-occurrence clustering excluded repertoires with fewer than 30,000 or more than 120,000 public chains, plus five with anomalous nucleotide sharing. The table was pulled from immuneACCESS by TCRdb, which kept in-frame rearrangements only. Such tables lose some clones; where checked, under half of the loss comes from unresolved V genes, and the rest has no known cause. That table furnishes V, J and clone size, whereas the DNA furnished D and trimming. Here the sample has 70,000 to 95,000 clones; 62% occur a single time. Jointly, the top ten make up about 5% of the sample.

The cohort was made up of about 670 healthy bone marrow donors. Cohort members were all nominally healthy when sampled, although unrecorded immune exposures were likely present. The donor tested CMV seropositive, placing the donor among the roughly 270 seropositive members of the cohort. A peripheral blood sample was provided by each donor, and peripheral blood mononuclear cells were used for TCR beta sequencing. Genomic DNA extraction from the blood cell samples was performed with the Qiagen DNeasy Blood Extraction Kit. Trimming removed 0 bases from V and 7 bases from J, leaving 17 bases between the germline ends. Measured from the cysteine to the phenylalanine, the CDR3 is 15 residues long. The only DNA kept is the CDR3, 45 bases in frame from the first base. In the germline V gene, CDR1 corresponds to SGDLS and CDR2 to YYNGEE. Notes on this clone: Its antigen remains unidentified. One base away there is no much larger clone; base qualities are not given.

The sample consisted of PBMCs. The clonotype comes from a woman aged 25 to 39 in good health and CMV-seropositive. The sequence joins TRBV9 to TRBJ2-7, with no reliable assignment of the D segment. DNA sequence: TGTGCCAGCAGCGTAGGCGTGAGCACCCCGAGGGAGCAGTACTTC. It translates as CASSVGVSTPREQYF.